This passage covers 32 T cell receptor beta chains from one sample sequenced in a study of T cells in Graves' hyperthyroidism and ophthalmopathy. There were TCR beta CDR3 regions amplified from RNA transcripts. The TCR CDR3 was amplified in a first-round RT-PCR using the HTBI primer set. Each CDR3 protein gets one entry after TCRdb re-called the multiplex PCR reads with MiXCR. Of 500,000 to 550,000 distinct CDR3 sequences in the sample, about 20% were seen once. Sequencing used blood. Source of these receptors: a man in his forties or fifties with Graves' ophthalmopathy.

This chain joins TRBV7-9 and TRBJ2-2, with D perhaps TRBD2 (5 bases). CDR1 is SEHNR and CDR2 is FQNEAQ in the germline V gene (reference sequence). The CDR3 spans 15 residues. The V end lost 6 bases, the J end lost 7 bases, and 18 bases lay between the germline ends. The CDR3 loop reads CASSPGLLPDGELFF. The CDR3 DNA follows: TGTGCCAGCAGTCCCGGACTCCTCCCGGACGGGGAGCTGTTTTTT.

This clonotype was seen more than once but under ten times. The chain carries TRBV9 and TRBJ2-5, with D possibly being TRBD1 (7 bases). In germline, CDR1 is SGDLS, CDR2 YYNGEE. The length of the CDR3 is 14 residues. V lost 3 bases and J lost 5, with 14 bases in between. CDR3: CASSGQGGGETQYF. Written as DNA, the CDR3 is TGTGCCAGCAGCGGACAGGGCGGAGGGGAGACCCAGTACTTC.

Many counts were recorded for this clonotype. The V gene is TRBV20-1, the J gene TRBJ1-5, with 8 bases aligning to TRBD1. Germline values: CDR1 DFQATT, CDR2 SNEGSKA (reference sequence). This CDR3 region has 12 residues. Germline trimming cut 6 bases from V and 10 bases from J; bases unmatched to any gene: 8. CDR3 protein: CSAGQGVAPQHF. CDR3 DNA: TGCAGTGCCGGACAGGGAGTCGCACCCCAGCATTTT.

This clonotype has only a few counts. In DNA, the CDR3 is TGTGCCAGCAGGGATCTATCGACAGTCATCACTGAAGCTTTCTTT. This sequence encodes CASRDLSTVITEAFF. The gene calls are TRBV6-2 or TRBV6-3 and TRBJ1-1; D perhaps matches TRBD1 (5 bases). The CDR3 runs to 15 residues. Trimming cost V 6 bases and J 4 bases, with 18 bases left between them. Germline CDR1 reads MNHEY; CDR2 reads SVGEGT.

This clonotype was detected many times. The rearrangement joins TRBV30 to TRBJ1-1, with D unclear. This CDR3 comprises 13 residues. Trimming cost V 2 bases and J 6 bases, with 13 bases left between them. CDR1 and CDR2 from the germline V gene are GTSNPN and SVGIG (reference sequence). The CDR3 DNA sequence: TGTGCCTGGAGTAAAGCGAGCAGTGCTGAAGCTTTCTTT. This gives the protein CAWSKASSAEAFF.

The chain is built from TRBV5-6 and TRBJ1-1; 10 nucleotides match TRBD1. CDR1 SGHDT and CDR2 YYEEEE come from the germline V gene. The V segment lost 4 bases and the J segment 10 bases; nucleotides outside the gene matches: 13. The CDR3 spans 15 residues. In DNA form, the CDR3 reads TGTGCCAGCAGCGGCTCCCTGACAGGGGGCGCGGGAGCTTTCTTT. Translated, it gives CASSGSLTGGAGAFF. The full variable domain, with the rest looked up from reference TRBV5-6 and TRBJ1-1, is DAGVTQSPTHLIKTRGQQVTLRCSPKSGHDTVSWYQQALGQGPQFIFQYYEEEERQRGNFPDRFSGHQFPNYSSELNVNALLLGDSALYLCASSGSLTGGAGAFFGQGTRLTVV.

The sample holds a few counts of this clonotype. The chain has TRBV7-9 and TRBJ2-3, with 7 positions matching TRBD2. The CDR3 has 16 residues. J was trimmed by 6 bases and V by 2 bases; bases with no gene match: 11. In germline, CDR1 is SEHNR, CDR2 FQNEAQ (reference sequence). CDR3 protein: CASSLTGGSHRDTQYF. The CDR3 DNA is TGTGCCAGCAGCTTAACGGGGGGTTCTCATAGGGATACGCAGTATTTT.

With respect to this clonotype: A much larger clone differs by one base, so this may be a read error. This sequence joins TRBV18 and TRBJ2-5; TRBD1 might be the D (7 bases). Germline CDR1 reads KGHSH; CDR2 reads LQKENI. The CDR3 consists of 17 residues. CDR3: CASSTGFGGGSQEAQYF. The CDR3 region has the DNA TGTGCCAGCTCAACGGGGTTCGGAGGGGGCAGCCAAGAGGCCCAGTACTTC.

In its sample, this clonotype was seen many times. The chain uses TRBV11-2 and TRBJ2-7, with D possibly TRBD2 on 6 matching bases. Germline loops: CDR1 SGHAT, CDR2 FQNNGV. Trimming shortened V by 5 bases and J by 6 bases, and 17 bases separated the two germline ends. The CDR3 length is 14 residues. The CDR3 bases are TGTGCCAGCAGCCCTGGACACGGGAGCTCCGAGCAGTACTTC. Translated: CASSPGHGSSEQYF.

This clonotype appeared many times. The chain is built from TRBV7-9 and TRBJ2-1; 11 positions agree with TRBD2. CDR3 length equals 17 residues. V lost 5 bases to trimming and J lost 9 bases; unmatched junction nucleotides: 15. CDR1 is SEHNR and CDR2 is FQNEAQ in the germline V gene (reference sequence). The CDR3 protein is CASSQTSSGRLGGEQFF. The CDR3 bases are TGTGCCAGCAGCCAAACTTCTAGCGGGAGGTTGGGAGGTGAGCAGTTCTTC.

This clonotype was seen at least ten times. CDR3: CASSGRDGNTEAFF. The CDR3 nucleotides read TGTGCCAGCAGCGGCAGGGATGGGAACACTGAAGCTTTCTTT. This chain connects TRBV7-9 to TRBJ1-1; TRBD1 might be the D (5 bases). This CDR3 is built from 14 residues. The germline gives CDR1 SEHNR, CDR2 FQNEAQ (reference sequence). Trimming left V 5 bases short and J 1 base short, with 11 bases between.

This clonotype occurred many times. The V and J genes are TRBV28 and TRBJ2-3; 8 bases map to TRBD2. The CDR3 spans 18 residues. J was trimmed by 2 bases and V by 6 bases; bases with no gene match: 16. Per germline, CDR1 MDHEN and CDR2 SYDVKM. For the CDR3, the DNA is TGTGCCAGCAGCCTGTCGGGGGCGGGGGGACTACTCACAGATACGCAGTATTTT. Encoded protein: CASSLSGAGGLLTDTQYF.

The chain's CDR3 is CAWSRQGFSTDTQYF. DNA for the CDR3: TGTGCCTGGAGTCGACAGGGTTTCTCCACAGATACGCAGTATTTT. V gene TRBV30 combines with J gene TRBJ2-3, with 7 positions matching TRBD1. Trimming took 2 bases from V and 2 from J; bases not matched to a gene: 7. Germline CDR1 reads GTSNPN; CDR2 reads SVGIG (reference sequence). The CDR3 consists of 15 residues.

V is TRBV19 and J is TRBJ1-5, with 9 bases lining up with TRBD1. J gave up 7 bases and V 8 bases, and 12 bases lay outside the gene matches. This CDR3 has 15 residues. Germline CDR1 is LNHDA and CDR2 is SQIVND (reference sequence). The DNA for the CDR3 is TGTGCCAGTGTCCACAGGGGGCAATTATCACAGCCCCAGCATTTT. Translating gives CASVHRGQLSQPQHF.

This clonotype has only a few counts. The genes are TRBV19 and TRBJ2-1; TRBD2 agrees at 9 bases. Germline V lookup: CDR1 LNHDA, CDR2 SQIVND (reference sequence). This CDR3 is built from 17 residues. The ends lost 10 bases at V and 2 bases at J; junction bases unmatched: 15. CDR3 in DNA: TGTGCCACCAAAGAAACGCGGGGGGGGGCCACCTACAATGAGCAGTTCTTC. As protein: CATKETRGGATYNEQFF.

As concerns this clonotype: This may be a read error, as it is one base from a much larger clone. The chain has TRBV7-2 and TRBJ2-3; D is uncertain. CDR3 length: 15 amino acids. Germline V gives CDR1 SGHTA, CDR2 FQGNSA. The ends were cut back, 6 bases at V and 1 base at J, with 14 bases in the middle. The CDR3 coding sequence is TGTGCCAGCAGATATCTAATGCAAGGCACAGATACGCAGTATTTT. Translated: CASRYLMQGTDTQYF.

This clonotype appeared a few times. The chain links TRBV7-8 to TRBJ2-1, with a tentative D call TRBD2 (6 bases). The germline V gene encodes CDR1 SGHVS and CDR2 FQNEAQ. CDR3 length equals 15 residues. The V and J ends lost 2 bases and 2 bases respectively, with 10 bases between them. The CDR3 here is CASSLRRTTYNEQFF. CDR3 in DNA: TGTGCCAGCAGCTTAAGGAGGACTACCTACAATGAGCAGTTCTTC.

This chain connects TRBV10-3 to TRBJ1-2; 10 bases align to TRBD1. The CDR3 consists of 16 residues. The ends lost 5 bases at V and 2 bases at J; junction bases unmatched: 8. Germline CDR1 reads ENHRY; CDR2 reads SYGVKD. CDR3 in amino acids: CAISLRDRGTNYGYTF. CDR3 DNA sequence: TGTGCCATCAGTTTGAGGGACAGGGGTACGAACTATGGCTACACCTTC.

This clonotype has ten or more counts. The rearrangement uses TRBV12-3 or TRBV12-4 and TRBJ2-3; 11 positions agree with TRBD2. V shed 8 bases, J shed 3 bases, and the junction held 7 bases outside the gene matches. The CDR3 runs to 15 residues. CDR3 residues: CASSLTSGRTDTQYF. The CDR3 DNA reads TGTGCCAGCTCCTTAACTAGCGGGAGAACAGATACGCAGTATTTT.

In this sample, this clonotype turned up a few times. CDR3 loop: CSAKERVFYNEQFF. The CDR3 bases are TGCAGTGCTAAGGAGCGGGTCTTCTACAATGAGCAGTTCTTC. V usage is TRBV20-1 and J usage is TRBJ2-1; D is perhaps TRBD2 (6 bases). The germline CDR1 and CDR2 sequences are DFQATT and SNEGSKA (reference sequence). This CDR3 contains 14 residues. Trimming cost V 4 bases and J 3 bases, with 13 bases left between them.

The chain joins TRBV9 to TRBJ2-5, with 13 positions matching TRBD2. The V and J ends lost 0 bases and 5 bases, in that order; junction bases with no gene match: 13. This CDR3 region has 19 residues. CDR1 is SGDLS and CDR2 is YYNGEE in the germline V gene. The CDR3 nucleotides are TGTGCCAGCAGCGTAGTAGGGTTTGGACTAGCGGGAGAAGTGGAGACCCAGTACTTC. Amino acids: CASSVVGFGLAGEVETQYF.

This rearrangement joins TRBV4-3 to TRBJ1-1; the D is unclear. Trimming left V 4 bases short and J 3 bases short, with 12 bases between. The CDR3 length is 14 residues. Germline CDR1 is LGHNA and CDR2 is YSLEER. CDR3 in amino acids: CASSRTTDYTEAFF. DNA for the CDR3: TGCGCCAGCAGCCGGACTACGGATTACACTGAAGCTTTCTTT.

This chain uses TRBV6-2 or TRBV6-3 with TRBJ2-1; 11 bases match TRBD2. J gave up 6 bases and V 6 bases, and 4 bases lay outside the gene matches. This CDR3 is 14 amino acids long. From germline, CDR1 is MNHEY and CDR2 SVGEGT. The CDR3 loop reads CASRIAGGLNEQFF. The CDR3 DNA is TGTGCCAGCAGGATAGCGGGAGGGCTCAATGAGCAGTTCTTC.

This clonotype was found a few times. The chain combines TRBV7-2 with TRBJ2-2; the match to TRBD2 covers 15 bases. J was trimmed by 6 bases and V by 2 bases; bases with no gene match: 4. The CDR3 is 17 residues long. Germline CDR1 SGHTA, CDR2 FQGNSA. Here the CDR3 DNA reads TGTGCCAGCAGCTTAAGGGGGACTAGCGGGGGGTCCGGGGAGCTGTTTTTT. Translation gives CASSLRGTSGGSGELFF. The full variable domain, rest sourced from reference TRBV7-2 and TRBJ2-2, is GAGVSQSPSNKVTEKGKDVELRCDPISGHTALYWYRQSLGQGLEFLIYFQGNSAPDKSGLPSDRFSAERTGGSVSTLTIQRTQQEDSAVYLCASSLRGTSGGSGELFFGEGSRLTVL.

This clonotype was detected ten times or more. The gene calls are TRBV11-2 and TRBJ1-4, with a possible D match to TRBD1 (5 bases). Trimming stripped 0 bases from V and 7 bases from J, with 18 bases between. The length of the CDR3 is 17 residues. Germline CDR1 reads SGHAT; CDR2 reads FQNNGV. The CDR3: CASSLDRRGPPGEKLFF. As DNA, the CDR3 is TGTGCCAGCAGCTTAGATCGCCGGGGACCCCCTGGTGAAAAACTGTTTTTT.

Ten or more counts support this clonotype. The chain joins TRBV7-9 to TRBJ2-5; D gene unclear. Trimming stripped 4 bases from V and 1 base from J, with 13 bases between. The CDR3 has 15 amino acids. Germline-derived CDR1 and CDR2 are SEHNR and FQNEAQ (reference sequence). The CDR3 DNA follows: TGTGCCAGCAGCTCCCGAAAGAATCCCCAAGAGACCCAGTACTTC. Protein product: CASSSRKNPQETQYF. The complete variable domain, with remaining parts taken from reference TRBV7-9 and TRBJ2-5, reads DTGVSQNPRHKITKRGQNVTFRCDPISEHNRLYWYRQTLGQGPEFLTYFQNEAQLEKSRLLSDRFSAERPKGSFSTLEIQRTEQGDSAMYLCASSSRKNPQETQYFGPGTRLLVL.

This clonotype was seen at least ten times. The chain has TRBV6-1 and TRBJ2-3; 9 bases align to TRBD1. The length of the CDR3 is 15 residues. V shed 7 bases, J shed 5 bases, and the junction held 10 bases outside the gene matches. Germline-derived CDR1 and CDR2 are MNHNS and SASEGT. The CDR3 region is CASTPGQGYGDTQYF. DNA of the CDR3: TGTGCCAGCACCCCGGGACAGGGATATGGAGATACGCAGTATTTT.

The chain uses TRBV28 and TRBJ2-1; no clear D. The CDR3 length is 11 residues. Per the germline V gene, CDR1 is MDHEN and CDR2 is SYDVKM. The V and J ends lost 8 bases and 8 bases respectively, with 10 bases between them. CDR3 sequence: CASRLLHEQFF. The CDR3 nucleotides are TGTGCCAGCCGTCTCCTTCATGAGCAGTTCTTC.

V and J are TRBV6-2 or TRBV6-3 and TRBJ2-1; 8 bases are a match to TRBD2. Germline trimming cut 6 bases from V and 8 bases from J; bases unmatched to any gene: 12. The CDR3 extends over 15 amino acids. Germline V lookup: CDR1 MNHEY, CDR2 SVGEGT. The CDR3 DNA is TGTGCCAGCAGGATGGGGGGCGGGAGGCGGGATGAGCAGTTCTTC. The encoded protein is CASRMGGGRRDEQFF.

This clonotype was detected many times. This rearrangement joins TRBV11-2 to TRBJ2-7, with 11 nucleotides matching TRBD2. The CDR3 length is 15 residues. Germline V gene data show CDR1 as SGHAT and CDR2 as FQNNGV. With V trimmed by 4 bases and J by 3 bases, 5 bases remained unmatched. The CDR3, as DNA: TGTGCCAGCAGCTCCACTAGCGGGGGCCTCTACGAGCAGTACTTC. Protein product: CASSSTSGGLYEQYF.

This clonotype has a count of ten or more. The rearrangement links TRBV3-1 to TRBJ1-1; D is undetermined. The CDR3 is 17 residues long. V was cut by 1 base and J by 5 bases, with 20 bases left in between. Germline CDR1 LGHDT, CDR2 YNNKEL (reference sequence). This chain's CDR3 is CASSQARVSRIWTEAFF. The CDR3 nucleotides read TGTGCCAGCAGCCAAGCAAGGGTATCCCGTATATGGACTGAAGCTTTCTTT. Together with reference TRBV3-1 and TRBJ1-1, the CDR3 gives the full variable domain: DTAVSQTPKYLVTQMGNDKSIKCEQNLGHDTMYWYKQDSKKFLKIMFSYNNKELIINETVPNRFSPKSPDKAHLNLHINSLELGDSAVYFCASSQARVSRIWTEAFFGQGTRLTVV.

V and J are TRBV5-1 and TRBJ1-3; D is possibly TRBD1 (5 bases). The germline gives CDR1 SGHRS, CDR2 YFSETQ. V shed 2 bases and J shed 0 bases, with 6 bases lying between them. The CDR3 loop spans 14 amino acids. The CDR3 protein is CASSLQDSGNTIYF. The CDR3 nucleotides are TGCGCCAGCAGCTTACAGGACTCTGGAAACACCATATATTTT. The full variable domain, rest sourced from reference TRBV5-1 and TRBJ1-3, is KAGVTQTPRYLIKTRGQQVTLSCSPISGHRSVSWYQQTPGQGLQFLFEYFSETQRNKGNFPGRFSGRQFSNSRSEMNVSTLELGDSALYLCASSLQDSGNTIYFGEGSWLTVV.